This TCR beta chain derives from a study of T cell responses to AZD1222 COVID-19 vaccine. Generated by immunoSEQ multiplex PCR, the TCRdb table keeps only in-frame clones and is missing some. In the table there are about 130,000 clones, 91% of which are singletons. The CDR3 extends over 17 amino acids. The trim removed 5 bases at V and 5 bases at J, leaving 11 bases unmatched. The germline CDR1 and CDR2 sequences are SGHNT and YENEEA. The rearrangement joins TRBV11-3 to TRBJ2-1; 11 bases line up with TRBD2. The source material was peripheral blood, sampled 28 days after the second AZD1222 dose. The TCR sequence derives from an adult who received the AZD1222 COVID-19 vaccine. The CDR3 loop is CASSRINSGRGNNEQFF. The DNA of the CDR3 is TGTGCCAGCAGCCGTATTAATAGCGGGAGGGGTAACAATGAGCAGTTCTTC.